Here is one T cell receptor beta chain with its context. The antigen remains unidentified. The CDR3 has 14 amino acids. Trimming cost V 8 bases and J 5 bases, with 15 bases left between them. Per germline, CDR1 SEHNR and CDR2 FQNEAQ (reference sequence). RNA transcripts served as the template for amplifying TCR beta CDR3 regions. First-round RT-PCR with HTBI primers amplified the TCR CDR3 region. Each CDR3 protein gets one entry after TCRdb re-called the multiplex PCR reads with MiXCR. The sample has more than 550,000 distinct CDR3 sequences, approximately 42% seen once. These data originate in a study of T cells in Graves' hyperthyroidism and ophthalmopathy. Study-wide results and caveats: Model predictions of ophthalmopathy came a median around 6.5 months before onset. Most expanded thyroid clonotypes above 0.001 recurred in blood.

Exclusion of a patient resulted from uncontrolled infection, other autoimmune disease, pregnancy or lactation. Diagnosis rested on symptoms, serum thyroxine and TRAb, thyroid ultrasound, and orbital computed tomography. Sequences were obtained from peripheral blood or thyroid tissue (not recorded which). This sequence joins TRBV7-9 and TRBJ1-4, with D unresolved. This sequence was found in an adult man with Graves' disease, either hyperthyroidism or ophthalmopathy (not recorded which). DNA of the CDR3: TGTGCCAGCGGGAGACGGACCGGGAATGAAAAACTGTTTTTT. This codes for CASGRRTGNEKLFF. Variable domain in full (rest from reference TRBV7-9 and TRBJ1-4): DTGVSQNPRHKITKRGQNVTFRCDPISEHNRLYWYRQTLGQGPEFLTYFQNEAQLEKSRLLSDRFSAERPKGSFSTLEIQRTEQGDSAMYLCASGRRTGNEKLFFGSGTQLSVL.